The 30 T cell receptor beta chains in this list originate from one sample, sequenced in a study of blood T cell repertoires in COVID-19. The table came from immunoSEQ multiplex PCR; TCRdb's copy has only in-frame clones and leaves some out. The sample yields 120,000 or so clones, approximately 88% seen once. Sequencing was done on a sample of peripheral blood. These receptor sequences come from a middle-aged man with acute or convalescent COVID-19.

The gene calls are TRBV7-9 and TRBJ2-1; weak D call: TRBD2 (5 bases). The CDR3 has 16 amino acids. Trimming removed 2 bases at V and 8 bases at J, with 19 bases between. Germline CDR1 SEHNR, CDR2 FQNEAQ (reference sequence). CDR3 in DNA: TGTGCCAGCAGCTTATCACTGAACAGTCAGAGGGATGAGCAGTTCTTC. Translation: CASSLSLNSQRDEQFF.

This rearrangement joins TRBV6-2 or TRBV6-3 to TRBJ1-1; no clear D. The germline V and J ends were trimmed by 4 bases and 4 bases, with 19 bases remaining between them. CDR1 and CDR2 from the germline V gene are MNHEY and SVGEGT. The CDR3 consists of 16 residues. The chain's CDR3 is CASSSAGSGMSTEAFF. CDR3 in DNA: TGTGCCAGCAGTTCCGCGGGCTCGGGGATGAGCACTGAAGCTTTCTTT.

This chain connects TRBV19 to TRBJ2-1, with TRBD2 identical over 15 bases. With 4 bases clipped from V and 4 bases from J, the junction kept 17 bases outside the gene matches. CDR1 is LNHDA and CDR2 is SQIVND in the germline V gene (reference sequence). The CDR3 has 21 residues. The CDR3 bases are TGTGCCAGTAGTAACCCCAGGTTGGGACTAGCGGGAGGAGAATGGTACAATGAGCAGTTCTTC. Amino acids: CASSNPRLGLAGGEWYNEQFF.

CDR3 in amino acids: CASSFSESAPGAKNIQYF. CDR3 nucleotide sequence: TGCGCCAGCAGCTTTTCCGAGAGCGCCCCTGGGGCCAAAAACATTCAGTACTTC. This rearrangement joins TRBV5-1 to TRBJ2-4; D is unclear. The V and J ends lost 2 bases and 1 base respectively, with 19 bases between them. The CDR3 consists of 18 residues. The germline V gene encodes CDR1 SGHRS and CDR2 YFSETQ.

The J gene is TRBJ2-7, the V gene TRBV27, with D maybe TRBD1 (5 bases). Trimming took 5 bases from V and 2 from J, leaving 13 bases between them. CDR3 length equals 14 residues. Germline assignment: CDR1 MNHEY and CDR2 SMNVEV (reference sequence). CDR3 region: CASSPRWGPYEQYF. The CDR3 DNA reads TGTGCCAGCAGTCCCAGGTGGGGCCCCTACGAGCAGTACTTC.

This sequence joins TRBV27 and TRBJ2-2, with 7 bases matching TRBD2. V shed 6 bases and J 4 bases; nucleotides not matched to a gene: 8. CDR1 MNHEY and CDR2 SMNVEV come from the germline V gene (reference sequence). The CDR3 contains 15 residues. CDR3 in DNA: TGTGCCAGCAGCCCCTCGGGGAGGGCCACCGGGGAGCTGTTTTTT. Protein sequence: CASSPSGRATGELFF.

The J gene is TRBJ2-7, the V gene TRBV27, with 9 nucleotides matching TRBD2. The CDR3 is made up of 15 amino acids. CDR1 MNHEY and CDR2 SMNVEV come from the germline V gene (reference sequence). V lost 3 bases, J lost 3 bases, and 6 bases stayed unmatched. CDR3 bases: TGTGCCAGCAGTTTGGCGGCGGGAGGGTACTACGAGCAGTACTTC. Translation gives CASSLAAGGYYEQYF.

The V gene is TRBV29-1, the J gene TRBJ2-3; tentative D call: TRBD2 (5 bases). The CDR3 sequence is 15 residues long. Germline CDR1 SQVTM, CDR2 ANQGSEA. The germline V and J ends were trimmed by 3 bases and 0 bases, with 13 bases remaining between them. In DNA form, the CDR3 reads TGCAGCGTTGAGGGAGCCCGGGCTAGCACAGATACGCAGTATTTT. Translated, it gives CSVEGARASTDTQYF.

The CDR3 here is CASSQTGLAGVMEQFF. The CDR3 DNA sequence: TGTGCCAGCAGCCAAACTGGACTAGCGGGAGTCATGGAGCAGTTCTTC. The V gene is TRBV3-1 (or the pseudogene TRBV3-2), the J gene TRBJ2-1; 13 bases align to TRBD2. Germline CDR1 LGHDT, CDR2 YNNKEL (reference sequence). The J segment lost 10 bases and the V segment lost 2 bases, leaving 8 bases of the junction unmatched. The CDR3 has 16 amino acids.

CDR3 sequence: CASSFTPYSNQPQHF. CDR3 coding DNA: TGTGCCAGCAGTTTTACACCATATAGCAATCAGCCCCAGCATTTT. The V gene is TRBV27, the J gene TRBJ1-5; D is unclear. This CDR3 contains 15 residues. Germline lookup yields CDR1 MNHEY and CDR2 SMNVEV (reference sequence). V gave up 3 bases and J gave up 0 bases, with 9 bases separating them.

V usage is TRBV18 and J usage is TRBJ2-1, with 9 bases fitting TRBD1. V dropped 3 bases and J dropped 7; count of bases not matched to a gene: 13. The length of the CDR3 is 17 residues. Germline V gives CDR1 KGHSH, CDR2 LQKENI. This CDR3 is CASSPLAPGTGINEQFF. CDR3 DNA sequence: TGTGCCAGCTCACCTCTAGCTCCCGGGACAGGGATAAATGAGCAGTTCTTC.

DNA for the CDR3: TGTGCCAGCAGAATAAGACAGGGGAAGGAGACCCAGTACTTC. This codes for CASRIRQGKETQYF. The V and J genes are TRBV5-4 and TRBJ2-5; TRBD1 matches at 8 bases. J lost 5 bases, V lost 5 bases, and 8 bases had no gene match. CDR1 is SGHNT, CDR2 YYREEE, per germline (reference sequence). This CDR3 is 14 amino acids long.

V and J are TRBV11-2 and TRBJ1-6, with D tentatively TRBD1 (5 bases). V was trimmed by 3 bases and J by 7 bases, leaving 19 bases between them. This CDR3 is built from 17 residues. The germline V gene encodes CDR1 SGHAT and CDR2 FQNNGV. CDR3 sequence: CASSFRDSTSRNSPLHF. The DNA for the CDR3 is TGTGCCAGCAGCTTCCGGGACTCAACTTCCCGAAATTCACCCCTCCACTTT.

The V call is TRBV5-1, the J call TRBJ2-7; 8 nucleotides match TRBD2. J was trimmed by 3 bases and V by 0 bases; bases with no gene match: 5. Germline CDR1 is SGHRS and CDR2 is YFSETQ. The CDR3 spans 15 residues. CDR3 amino acids: CASSLGPSGFYEQYF. DNA of the CDR3: TGCGCCAGCAGCTTGGGGCCTAGCGGGTTCTACGAGCAGTACTTC.

V usage is TRBV6-5 and J usage is TRBJ1-6, with 7 bases lining up with TRBD1. The length of the CDR3 is 15 residues. V dropped 6 bases and J dropped 1; count of bases not matched to a gene: 3. CDR1 and CDR2 (germline): MNHEY, SVGAGI. CDR3 coding DNA: TGTGCCAGCAGGAGGGGGCGATCCTATAATTCACCCCTCCACTTT. Amino acids: CASRRGRSYNSPLHF.

The chain employs TRBV19 and TRBJ2-1, with 9 bases aligning to TRBD2. CDR1 LNHDA and CDR2 SQIVND come from the germline V gene (reference sequence). The CDR3 runs to 15 residues. V gave up 6 bases and J gave up 2 bases; unmatched junction bases: 5. The CDR3 coding sequence is TGTGCCAGTAGCCAACTAGCGGGTGCCTACAATGAGCAGTTCTTC. Translating it yields CASSQLAGAYNEQFF.

The rearrangement joins TRBV18 to TRBJ2-1; 8 bases line up with TRBD2. The CDR3 has 13 residues. V was pared by 6 bases and J by 7 bases, with 5 bases of the junction left unmatched. Germline V gene sequence: CDR1 KGHSH, CDR2 LQKENI. CDR3 amino acids: CASSGGAGNEQFF. CDR3 bases: TGTGCCAGCTCCGGGGGGGCTGGGAATGAGCAGTTCTTC.

V and J are TRBV30 and TRBJ2-4; 8 bases match TRBD1. V shed 2 bases and J 8 bases; nucleotides not matched to a gene: 8. The CDR3 sequence is 14 residues long. Germline assignment: CDR1 GTSNPN and CDR2 SVGIG (reference sequence). The CDR3 nucleotides are TGTGCCTGGAGTATGACAGGGGATACGGACATTCAGTACTTC. This translates into CAWSMTGDTDIQYF.

Concerning this clone: The same CDR3 also results from other DNA sequences found in this sample. V usage is TRBV19 and J usage is TRBJ2-2; D possibly corresponds to TRBD1 (6 bases). Trimming shortened V by 3 bases and J by 0 bases, and 11 bases separated the two germline ends. Per the germline V gene, CDR1 is LNHDA and CDR2 is SQIVND (reference sequence). This CDR3 is 16 amino acids long. The DNA of the CDR3 is TGTGCCAGTAGTATTCTGGGGGCGGCGAACACCGGGGAGCTGTTTTTT. It specifies CASSILGAANTGELFF.

CDR3 coding DNA: TGTGCCAGTAGTAAACCGACAGGGGCGAGTACCTACGAGCAGTACTTC. Encoded protein: CASSKPTGASTYEQYF. This sequence joins TRBV19 and TRBJ2-7; 8 bases line up with TRBD1. V dropped 4 bases and J dropped 2; count of bases not matched to a gene: 10. Germline V gives CDR1 LNHDA, CDR2 SQIVND (reference sequence). CDR3 size: 16 residues.

This clone is a singleton in its sample. The chain employs TRBV18 and TRBJ2-1, with 7 bases identical to TRBD2. CDR1 and CDR2 (germline): KGHSH, LQKENI. V was pared by 10 bases and J by 7 bases, with 13 bases of the junction left unmatched. There are 14 residues in the CDR3. The CDR3 DNA is TGTGCCACCCACGAAGCGGGGTCCTTTAATGAGCAGTTCTTC. As protein: CATHEAGSFNEQFF.

J is TRBJ1-2 and V is TRBV19; possibly TRBD1 for D (6 bases). Germline V gives CDR1 LNHDA, CDR2 SQIVND (reference sequence). The V and J ends lost 3 bases and 4 bases respectively, with 12 bases between them. The CDR3 totals 14 residues. The CDR3 sequence: CASSITGLGYGYTF. CDR3 in DNA: TGTGCCAGTAGTATCACAGGGCTAGGCTATGGCTACACCTTC.

This sequence joins TRBV12-3 or TRBV12-4 and TRBJ1-1; TRBD1 is a possible D gene (5 bases). With 6 bases removed from V and 8 bases from J, the gap between germline ends came to 16 bases. This CDR3 has 13 amino acids. The CDR3 loop is CASRSGVNVEAFF. The DNA for the CDR3 is TGTGCCAGCAGGTCGGGGGTGAACGTAGAAGCTTTCTTT.

V gene TRBV5-1 combines with J gene TRBJ2-7; 8 nucleotides agree with TRBD1. With 0 bases clipped from V and 3 bases from J, the junction kept 2 bases outside the gene matches. The CDR3 length is 14 residues. Germline V gene data show CDR1 as SGHRS and CDR2 as YFSETQ. The CDR3 spells CASSLVGQGYEQYF. The CDR3 DNA reads TGCGCCAGCAGCTTGGTTGGACAGGGCTACGAGCAGTACTTC. Supplemented by reference TRBV5-1 and TRBJ2-7, the full variable domain reads KAGVTQTPRYLIKTRGQQVTLSCSPISGHRSVSWYQQTPGQGLQFLFEYFSETQRNKGNFPGRFSGRQFSNSRSEMNVSTLELGDSALYLCASSLVGQGYEQYFGPGTRLTVT.

A note on this clone: This specimen includes other DNA sequences encoding the same CDR3. The genes are TRBV5-1 and TRBJ1-2; 7 nucleotides line up with TRBD1. Germline CDR1 reads SGHRS; CDR2 reads YFSETQ. This CDR3 is 13 amino acids long. The junction had 4 bases not matched to a gene; V was cut back by 0 bases and J by 8 bases. This CDR3 is CASSLGQGEGYTF. The CDR3 nucleotides read TGCGCCAGCAGCTTGGGACAGGGTGAGGGCTACACCTTC.

This rearrangement joins TRBV15 to TRBJ1-2; 11 nucleotides agree with TRBD1. Trimming took 5 bases from V and 2 from J; bases not matched to a gene: 4. CDR1 LNHNV and CDR2 YYDKDF come from the germline V gene (reference sequence). The length of the CDR3 is 15 residues. Here the CDR3 DNA reads TGTGCCACCAGCTCCGGACAGGGGGCCAACTATGGCTACACCTTC. Protein: CATSSGQGANYGYTF.

J is TRBJ2-7 and V is TRBV14; D is undetermined. CDR3 size: 15 residues. CDR1 and CDR2 from the germline V gene are SGHDN and FVKESK. V lost 0 bases and J 2 bases, leaving 11 bases between the germline ends. The CDR3, as DNA: TGTGCCAGCAGCCAAGAAGGCGGCCGCACCTACGAGCAGTACTTC. Protein: CASSQEGGRTYEQYF.

This clone was found once. The V and J genes are TRBV7-9 and TRBJ2-1; 13 bases line up with TRBD2. The V gene's germline CDR1 is SEHNR and CDR2 FQNEAQ (reference sequence). This CDR3 is 15 amino acids long. V trimming: 5 bases; J trimming: 10 bases; junction bases outside the gene matches: 8. This chain's CDR3 is CASSAGLAGVGEQFF. As DNA, the CDR3 is TGTGCCAGCAGCGCAGGACTAGCGGGAGTAGGGGAGCAGTTCTTC.

Concerning this clone itself: Other DNA sequences within the sample encode an identical CDR3. This chain connects TRBV7-9 to TRBJ2-7, with D possibly being TRBD2 (5 bases). The V end lost 2 bases, the J end lost 2 bases, and 7 bases lay between the germline ends. The CDR3 extends over 13 amino acids. The germline V gene has CDR1 SEHNR and CDR2 FQNEAQ (reference sequence). The CDR3 is CASSLSGTYEQYF. As DNA, the CDR3 is TGTGCCAGCAGCTTAAGCGGAACCTACGAGCAGTACTTC. Combining the CDR3 with reference TRBV7-9 and TRBJ2-7 gives the whole variable domain DTGVSQNPRHKITKRGQNVTFRCDPISEHNRLYWYRQTLGQGPEFLTYFQNEAQLEKSRLLSDRFSAERPKGSFSTLEIQRTEQGDSAMYLCASSLSGTYEQYFGPGTRLTVT.

This chain connects TRBV11-2 to TRBJ2-3; maybe TRBD1 (6 bases). Looked up from germline, CDR1 is SGHAT and CDR2 is FQNNGV. The CDR3 sequence is 14 residues long. The V gene lost 2 bases and the J gene lost 3 bases, with 9 bases spanning the gap. The CDR3 DNA reads TGTGCCAGCAGCTTAAGCAGGGGTACAGATACGCAGTATTTT. Amino acids: CASSLSRGTDTQYF.